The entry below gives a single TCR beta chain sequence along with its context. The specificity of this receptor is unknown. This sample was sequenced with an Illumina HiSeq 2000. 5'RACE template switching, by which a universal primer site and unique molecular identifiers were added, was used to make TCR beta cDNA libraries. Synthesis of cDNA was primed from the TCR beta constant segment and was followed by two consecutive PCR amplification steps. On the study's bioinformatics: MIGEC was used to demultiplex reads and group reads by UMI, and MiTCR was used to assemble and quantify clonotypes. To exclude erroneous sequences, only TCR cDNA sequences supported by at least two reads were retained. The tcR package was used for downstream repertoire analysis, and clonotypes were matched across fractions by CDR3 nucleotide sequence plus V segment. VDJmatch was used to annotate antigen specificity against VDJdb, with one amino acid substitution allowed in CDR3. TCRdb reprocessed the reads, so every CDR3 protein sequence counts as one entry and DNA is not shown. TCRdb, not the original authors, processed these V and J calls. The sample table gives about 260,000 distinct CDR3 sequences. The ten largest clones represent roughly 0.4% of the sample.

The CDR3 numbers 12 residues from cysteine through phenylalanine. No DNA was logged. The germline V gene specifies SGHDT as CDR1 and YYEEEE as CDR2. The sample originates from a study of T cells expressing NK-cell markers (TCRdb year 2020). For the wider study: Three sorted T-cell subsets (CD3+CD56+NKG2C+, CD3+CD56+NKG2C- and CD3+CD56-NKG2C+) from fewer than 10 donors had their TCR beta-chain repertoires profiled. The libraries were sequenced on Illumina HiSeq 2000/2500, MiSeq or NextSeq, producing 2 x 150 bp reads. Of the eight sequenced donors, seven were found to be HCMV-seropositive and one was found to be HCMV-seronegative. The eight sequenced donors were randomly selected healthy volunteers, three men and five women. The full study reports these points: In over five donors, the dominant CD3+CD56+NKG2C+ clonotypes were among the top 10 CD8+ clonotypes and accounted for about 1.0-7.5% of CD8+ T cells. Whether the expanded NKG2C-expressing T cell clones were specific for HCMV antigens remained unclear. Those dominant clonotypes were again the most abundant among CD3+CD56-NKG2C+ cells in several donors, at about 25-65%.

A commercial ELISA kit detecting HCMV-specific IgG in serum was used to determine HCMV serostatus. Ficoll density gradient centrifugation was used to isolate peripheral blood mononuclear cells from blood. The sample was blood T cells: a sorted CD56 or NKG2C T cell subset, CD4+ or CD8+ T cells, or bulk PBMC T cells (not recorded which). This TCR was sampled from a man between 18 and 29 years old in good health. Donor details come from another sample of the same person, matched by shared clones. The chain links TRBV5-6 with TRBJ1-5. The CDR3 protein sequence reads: CASSLRGGPQHF. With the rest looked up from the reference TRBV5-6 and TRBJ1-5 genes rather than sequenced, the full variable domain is DAGVTQSPTHLIKTRGQQVTLRCSPKSGHDTVSWYQQALGQGPQFIFQYYEEEERQRGNFPDRFSGHQFPNYSSELNVNALLLGDSALYLCASSLRGGPQHFGDGTRLSIL.